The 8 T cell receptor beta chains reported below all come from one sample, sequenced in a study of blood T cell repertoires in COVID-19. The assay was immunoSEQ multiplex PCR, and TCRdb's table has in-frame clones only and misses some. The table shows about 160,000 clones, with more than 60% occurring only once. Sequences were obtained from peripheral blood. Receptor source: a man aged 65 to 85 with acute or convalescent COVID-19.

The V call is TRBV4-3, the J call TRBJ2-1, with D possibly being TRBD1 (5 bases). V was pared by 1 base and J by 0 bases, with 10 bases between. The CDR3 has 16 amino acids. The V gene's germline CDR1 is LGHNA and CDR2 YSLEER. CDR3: CASSQGGRGSYNEQFF. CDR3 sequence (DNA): TGCGCCAGCAGCCAAGGGGGTAGGGGCTCCTACAATGAGCAGTTCTTC.

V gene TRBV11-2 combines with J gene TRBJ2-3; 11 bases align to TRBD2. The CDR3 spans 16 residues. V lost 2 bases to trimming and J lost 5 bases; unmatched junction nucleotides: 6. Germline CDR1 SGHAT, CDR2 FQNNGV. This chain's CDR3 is CASSLSSGRSGDTQYF. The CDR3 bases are TGTGCCAGCAGCTTATCTAGCGGGAGGTCGGGAGATACGCAGTATTTT.

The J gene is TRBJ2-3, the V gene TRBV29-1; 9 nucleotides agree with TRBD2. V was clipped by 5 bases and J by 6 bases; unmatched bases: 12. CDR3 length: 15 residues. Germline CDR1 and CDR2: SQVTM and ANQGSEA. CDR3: CSVPGGGASFDTQYF. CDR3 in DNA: TGCAGCGTTCCGGGCGGGGGGGCCTCCTTCGATACGCAGTATTTT.

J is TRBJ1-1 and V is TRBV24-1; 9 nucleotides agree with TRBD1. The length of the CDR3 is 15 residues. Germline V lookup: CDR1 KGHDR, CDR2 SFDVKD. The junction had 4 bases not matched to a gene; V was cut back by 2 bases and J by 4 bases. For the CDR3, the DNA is TGTGCCACCAGTGATTCGAGGACAGGGGTCACTGAAGCTTTCTTT. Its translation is CATSDSRTGVTEAFF.

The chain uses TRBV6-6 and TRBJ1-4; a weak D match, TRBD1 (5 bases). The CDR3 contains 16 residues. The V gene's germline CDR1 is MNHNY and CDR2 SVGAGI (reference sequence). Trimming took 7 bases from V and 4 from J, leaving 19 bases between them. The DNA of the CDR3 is TGTGCCAGCACCCCAACCCTCGACAGATATAATGAAAAACTGTTTTTT. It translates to CASTPTLDRYNEKLFF.

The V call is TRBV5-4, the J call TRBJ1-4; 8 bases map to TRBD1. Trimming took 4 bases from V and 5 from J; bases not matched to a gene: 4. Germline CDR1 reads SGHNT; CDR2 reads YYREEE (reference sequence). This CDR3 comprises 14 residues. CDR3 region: CASSTDRVNEKLFF. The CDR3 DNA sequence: TGTGCCAGCAGCACGGACAGGGTAAATGAAAAACTGTTTTTT.

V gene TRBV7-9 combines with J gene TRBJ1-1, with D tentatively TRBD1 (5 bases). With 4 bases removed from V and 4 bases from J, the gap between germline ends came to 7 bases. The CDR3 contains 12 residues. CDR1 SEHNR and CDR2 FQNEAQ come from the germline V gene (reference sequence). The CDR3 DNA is TGTGCCAGCAGCTCGACAGCCACTGAAGCTTTCTTT. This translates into CASSSTATEAFF.

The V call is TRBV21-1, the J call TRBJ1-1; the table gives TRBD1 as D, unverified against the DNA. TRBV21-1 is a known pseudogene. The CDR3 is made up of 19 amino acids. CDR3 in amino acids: CASSKVLDTLRRPGTEAFF. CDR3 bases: TGTGCCAGCAGCAAAGTTTTGGACACCTTGAGAAGACCGGGCACTGAAGCTTTCTTT.